Below, one T cell receptor beta chain is given with its context. This clonotype showed up just a few times. Its antigen is currently not known. There are no base qualities to consult, and no much larger clone falls within one base. Sequences SGDLS (CDR1) and YYNGEE (CDR2) are obtained from the germline V gene. Spanning cysteine to phenylalanine, the CDR3 consists of 15 amino acids. Solely the CDR3 DNA is kept, with 45 bases framed from the first base. Trimming leaves V shorter by 2 bases and J shorter by 7 bases, with the junction holding 8 bases beyond the gene matches. In light of the paper, this sample's time point label describes: pre-sensitization, week 0. The sample's treatment or condition label, in plain terms: therapeutic diphenylcyclopropenone sensitization with weekly scalp DPC. At every patch-test visit, the blood draw took place before the patch test was put on. Patients were considered eligible if aged 18 to 70, diagnosed with alopecia and deemed suitable for DPC therapy, and patients were excluded if pregnant. Unfractionated whole blood was collected in Tempus Blood RNA tubes, and total RNA was extracted from that blood.

The data were taken from a study of human T cells and chemical hapten exposure (dated by TCRdb to about 2021). For the study in its entirety: For sensitization, 2% DPC in acetone was applied to a 2 cm by 2 cm area of upper inner arm skin. Patients additionally received weekly therapeutic DPC doses to the scalp throughout the approximately 25-week study period. Patch testing was performed on the upper back with Finn chambers containing 0.01% DPC, and the patch tests were scored after 6 days according to International Contact Dermatitis Research Group standards. The mostly female patient cohort included alopecia areata with under or over 50% scalp involvement, alopecia totalis and alopecia universalis. The libraries were sequenced as a pool, and the TCR yield per sample differed mostly because of small variations in library volumes within the pool. In alopecia patients, the study followed how the peripheral blood TCR repertoire changed in vivo over primary and secondary sensitization to diphenylcyclopropenone (DPC), a hapten. Patient blood was sampled pre-sensitization (week 0) and at 2, 6 and about 24 weeks after DPC sensitization. Around 29 alopecia patients provided blood for TCR sequencing at one to four time points (pre-sensitization, 2, 6 and 24 weeks).

What the work shows at the level of the full study, not this receptor alone: The number of PT1 expanded TCRs positively correlated with patch test score, significant at thresholds 8, 16 and 32 but not 4. Repeated subsampling changed both the strength of the expansion versus patch-test correlation and the threshold at which the correlation became significant. The number of TCRs above 1 in 1000 frequency did not change with DPC sensitization; there was no evidence of global repertoire structure alterations. Expanded TCRs formed significantly more large CDR3 similarity clusters than pre-sensitization or healthy control sets, consistent with antigen-driven responses. Alopecia, a presumed autoimmune disease, was present in all patients, so the immune response of the patients might differ from that of healthy individuals.

The library was prepared using RACE. Sequencing was carried out with a NextSeq 500. Library preparation attached unique molecular identifiers to individual cDNA molecules for quantitative, reproducible TCR counting. Both TCR alpha and TCR beta chains were sequenced from each blood RNA sample. Under the source paper's analysis protocol: Samples had a median of approximately 96,000 TCRs, with a range from about 23,224 to 750,000. V, J and CDR3 annotation of the TCR reads was carried out using the Decombinator software suite. For the PS versus PT1 abundance plots, all samples were subsampled to the same number of TCRs (28,000). TCRs were defined as expanded if absent before sensitization and observed at least eight times at the 2-week time point. TCRdb passed the public sequencing reads through fastp at Q25 and MiXCR, retaining productive beta sequences. Merged by CDR3 protein, the rows form single entries marked with the most common genes and DNA. What appears here as the V and J calls and clone size reflects TCRdb's work, not the paper's. This sample gives 350,000 to 450,000 distinct CDR3 sequences in total; 4% to 6% of them show up just once. Jointly, the top ten make up about 2.5% of the sample.

The sequences come from whole blood, collected in connection with sensitization to the hapten diphenylcyclopropenone (DPC). The chain links TRBV9 with TRBJ1-4; TRBD1 agrees with 7 junctional bases. This TCR derives from a woman in her forties or fifties with alopecia areata. Some clones in this sample may be carry-over from other donors' samples. In nucleotides, the sequence is TGTGCCAGCAGCGTTAGGGGGACAGCTGTTGAAAAACTGTTTTTT. Its protein reads: CASSVRGTAVEKLFF.